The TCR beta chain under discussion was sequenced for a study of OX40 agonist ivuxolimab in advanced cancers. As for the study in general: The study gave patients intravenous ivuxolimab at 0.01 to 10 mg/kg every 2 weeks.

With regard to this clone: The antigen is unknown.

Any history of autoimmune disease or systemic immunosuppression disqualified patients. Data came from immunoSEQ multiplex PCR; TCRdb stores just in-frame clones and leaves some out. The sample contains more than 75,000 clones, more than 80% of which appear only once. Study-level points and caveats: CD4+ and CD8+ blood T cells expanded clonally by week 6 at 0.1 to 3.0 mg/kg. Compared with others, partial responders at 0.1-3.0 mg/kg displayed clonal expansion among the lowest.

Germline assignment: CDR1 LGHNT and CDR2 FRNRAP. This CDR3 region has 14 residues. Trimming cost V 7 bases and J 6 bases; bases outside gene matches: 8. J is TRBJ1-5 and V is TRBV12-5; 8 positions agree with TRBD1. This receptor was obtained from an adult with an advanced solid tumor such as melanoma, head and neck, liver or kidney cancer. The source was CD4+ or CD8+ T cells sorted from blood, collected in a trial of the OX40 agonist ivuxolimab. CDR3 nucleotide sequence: TGTGCTAGTGCCCCAGGGGGCAAGGGTCAGCCCCAGCATTTT. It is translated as CASAPGGKGQPQHF.